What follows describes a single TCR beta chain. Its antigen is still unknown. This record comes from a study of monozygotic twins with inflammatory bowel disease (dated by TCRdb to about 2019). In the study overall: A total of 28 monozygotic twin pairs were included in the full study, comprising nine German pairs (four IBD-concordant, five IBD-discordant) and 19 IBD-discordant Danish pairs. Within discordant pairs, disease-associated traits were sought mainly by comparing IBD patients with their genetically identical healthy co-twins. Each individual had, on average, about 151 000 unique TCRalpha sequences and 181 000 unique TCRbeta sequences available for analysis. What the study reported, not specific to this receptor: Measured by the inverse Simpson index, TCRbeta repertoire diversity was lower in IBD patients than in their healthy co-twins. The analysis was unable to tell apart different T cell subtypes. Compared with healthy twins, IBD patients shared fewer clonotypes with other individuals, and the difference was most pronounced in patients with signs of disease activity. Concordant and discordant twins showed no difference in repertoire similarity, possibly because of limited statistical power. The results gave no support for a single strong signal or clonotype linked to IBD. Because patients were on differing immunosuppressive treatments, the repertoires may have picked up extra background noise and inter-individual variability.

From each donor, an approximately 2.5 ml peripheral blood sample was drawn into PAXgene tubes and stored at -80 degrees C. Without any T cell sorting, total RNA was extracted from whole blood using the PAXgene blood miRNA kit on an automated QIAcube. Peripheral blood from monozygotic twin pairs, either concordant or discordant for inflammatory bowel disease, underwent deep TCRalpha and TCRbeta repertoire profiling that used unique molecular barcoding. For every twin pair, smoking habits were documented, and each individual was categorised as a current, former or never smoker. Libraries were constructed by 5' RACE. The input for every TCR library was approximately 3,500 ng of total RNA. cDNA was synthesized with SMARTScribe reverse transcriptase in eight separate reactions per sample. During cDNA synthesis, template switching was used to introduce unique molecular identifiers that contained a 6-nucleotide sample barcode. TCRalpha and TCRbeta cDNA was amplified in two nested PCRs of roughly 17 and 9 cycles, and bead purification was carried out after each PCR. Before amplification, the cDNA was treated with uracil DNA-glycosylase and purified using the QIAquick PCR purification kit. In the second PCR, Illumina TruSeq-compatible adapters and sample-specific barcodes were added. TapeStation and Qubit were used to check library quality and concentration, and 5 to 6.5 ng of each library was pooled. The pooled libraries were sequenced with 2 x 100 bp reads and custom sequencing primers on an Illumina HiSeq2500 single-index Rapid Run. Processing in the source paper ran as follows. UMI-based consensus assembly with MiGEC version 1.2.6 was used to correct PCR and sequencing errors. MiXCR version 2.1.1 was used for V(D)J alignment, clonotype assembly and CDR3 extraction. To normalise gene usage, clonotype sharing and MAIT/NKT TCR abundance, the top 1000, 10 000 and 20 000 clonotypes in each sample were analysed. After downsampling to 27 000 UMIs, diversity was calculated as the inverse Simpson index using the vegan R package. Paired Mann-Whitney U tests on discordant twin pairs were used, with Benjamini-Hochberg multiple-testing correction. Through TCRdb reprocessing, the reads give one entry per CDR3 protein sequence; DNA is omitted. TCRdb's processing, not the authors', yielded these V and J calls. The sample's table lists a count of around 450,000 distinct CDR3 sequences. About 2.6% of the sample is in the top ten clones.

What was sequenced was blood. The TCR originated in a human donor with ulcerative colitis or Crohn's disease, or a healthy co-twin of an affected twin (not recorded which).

The CDR3 reads as follows: CASSYSLAGGPYNEQFF. The chain couples TRBV6-2 or TRBV6-3 to TRBJ2-1; there is no DNA to check the TCRdb D call of TRBD2. Sequences MNHEY (CDR1) and SVGEGT (CDR2) are obtained from the germline V gene. The CDR3 goes from the cysteine to the phenylalanine over 17 residues. No DNA sequence is on record.